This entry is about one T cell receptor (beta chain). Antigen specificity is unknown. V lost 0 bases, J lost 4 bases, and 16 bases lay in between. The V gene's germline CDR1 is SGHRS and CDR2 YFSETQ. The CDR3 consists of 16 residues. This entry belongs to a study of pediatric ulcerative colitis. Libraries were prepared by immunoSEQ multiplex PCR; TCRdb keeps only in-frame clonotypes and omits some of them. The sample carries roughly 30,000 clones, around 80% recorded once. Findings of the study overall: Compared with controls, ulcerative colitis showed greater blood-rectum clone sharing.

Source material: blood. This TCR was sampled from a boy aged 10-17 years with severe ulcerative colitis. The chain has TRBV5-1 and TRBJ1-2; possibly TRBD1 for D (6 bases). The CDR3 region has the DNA TGCGCCAGCAGCTTGGGAGAGGGGGGTAAATTCTATGGCTACACCTTC. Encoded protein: CASSLGEGGKFYGYTF. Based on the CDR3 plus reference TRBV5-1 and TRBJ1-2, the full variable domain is KAGVTQTPRYLIKTRGQQVTLSCSPISGHRSVSWYQQTPGQGLQFLFEYFSETQRNKGNFPGRFSGRQFSNSRSEMNVSTLELGDSALYLCASSLGEGGKFYGYTFGSGTRLTVV.